This TCR beta chain was identified in a study of control samples from healthy donors and cancer patients (dated by TCRdb to between 2020 and 2021). CDR1 and CDR2, looked up from the germline V gene (reference sequence), are LNHDA and SQIVND. V sheds 5 bases and J sheds 10 bases, leaving 21 bases between their ends. CDR3 length: 16 amino acids, cysteine to phenylalanine. Here the CDR3 DNA is all that survives: 48 bases in frame from base 1. The receptor library was made with the immunoSEQ multiplex PCR assay. In TCRdb, the immuneACCESS table is reduced to in-frame sequences with V and J assigned. These tables do not hold every clone; where another copy was compared, an unresolved V gene accounts for under half, and the others remain unexplained. The sample table shows roughly 130,000 clones, and around nine tenths are seen once. Jointly, the top ten make up roughly 3.1% of the sample. Concerning this clone: Its antigen is still unknown. One base away there is no much larger clone; base qualities are not given.

The sample comprised blood. This clonotype was obtained from a man aged 45-65 years in good health. The chain uses TRBV19 and TRBJ1-6; a tentative D match to TRBD1 spans 6 bases. The CDR3 sequence is CASSSYIGQRVSPLHF. The DNA sequence is as follows: TGTGCCAGTAGTTCGTATATAGGACAGAGAGTGTCACCCCTCCACTTT.